The 25 T cell receptor beta chains below come from one sample, sequenced in a study of somatic mutations in cytotoxic T cells in rheumatoid arthritis. The table came from immunoSEQ multiplex PCR; TCRdb's copy has only in-frame clones and leaves some out. The repertoire consists of 25,000 to 30,000 clones, with around nine tenths occurring once and the leading ten covering around 9%. The sample comprised CD8+ T cells sorted from blood. The receptors come from an adult with rheumatoid arthritis.

The chain recombines TRBV20-1 with TRBJ2-2; no clear D gene. Germline lookup yields CDR1 DFQATT and CDR2 SNEGSKA (reference sequence). V lost 5 bases and J lost 7, with 8 bases in between. The CDR3 has 11 residues. The CDR3 loop reads CSAGMGGELFF. For the CDR3, the DNA is TGCAGTGCTGGAATGGGCGGGGAGCTGTTTTTT.

The genes are TRBV2 and TRBJ2-1; no definite D call. This CDR3 spans 10 amino acids. CDR1 and CDR2 from the germline V gene are SNHLY and FYNNEI. V was cut by 8 bases and J by 6 bases, with 5 bases left in between. The DNA of the CDR3 is TGTGCCAGCTGGGGCAATGAGCAGTTCTTC. Its translation: CASWGNEQFF.

The chain joins TRBV6-6 to TRBJ2-3, with D possibly being TRBD1 (6 bases). The CDR3 has 15 amino acids. CDR1 MNHNY and CDR2 SVGAGI come from the germline V gene (reference sequence). The V end lost 5 bases, the J end lost 0 bases, and 12 bases lay between the germline ends. The CDR3 loop reads CASSPVRGSTDTQYF. The CDR3 DNA is TGTGCCAGCAGTCCGGTCAGGGGTAGCACAGATACGCAGTATTTT.

This clone was seen once. This chain uses TRBV4-1 with TRBJ2-5; 10 bases agree with TRBD2. CDR1 is MGHRA, CDR2 YSYEKL, per germline. The CDR3 is made up of 15 amino acids. Trimming cost V 4 bases and J 5 bases; bases outside gene matches: 7. CDR3 bases: TGCGCCAGCAGCCTTACTAGCGGGACTGTGGAGACCCAGTACTTC. Its translation: CASSLTSGTVETQYF.

The chain is built from TRBV15 and TRBJ1-6; no clear D gene. CDR3 length: 14 residues. The germline V and J ends were trimmed by 4 bases and 7 bases, with 11 bases remaining between them. Germline CDR1 LNHNV, CDR2 YYDKDF (reference sequence). CDR3 amino acids: CATSKRDPNSPLHF. DNA for the CDR3: TGTGCCACCAGCAAACGGGATCCCAATTCACCCCTCCACTTT. Full variable domain (rest looked up from reference TRBV15 and TRBJ1-6): DAMVIQNPRYQVTQFGKPVTLSCSQTLNHNVMYWYQQKSSQAPKLLFHYYDKDFNNEADTPDNFQSRRPNTSFCFLDIRSPGLGDTAMYLCATSKRDPNSPLHFGNGTRLTVT.

The CDR3 here is CASSYYLGTSPYEQYF. The CDR3 DNA sequence: TGTGCCAGCAGTTACTATTTAGGGACCTCCCCCTACGAGCAGTACTTC. This chain connects TRBV6-5 to TRBJ2-7; the D gene could be TRBD1 or TRBD2 (5 bases each). Germline V lookup: CDR1 MNHEY, CDR2 SVGAGI. V was shortened by 1 base and J by 2 bases, with 15 bases between the two germline ends. The CDR3 extends over 16 amino acids.

V usage is TRBV5-5 and J usage is TRBJ1-2; D is uncertain. V shed 0 bases and J shed 8 bases, with 20 bases lying between them. This CDR3 comprises 16 residues. Germline CDR1 SGHKS, CDR2 YYEKEE (reference sequence). The CDR3 reads CASSLVPQKSGSGYTF. The CDR3 DNA reads as TGTGCCAGCAGCTTGGTACCACAAAAAAGTGGTAGCGGCTACACCTTC.

The chain is built from TRBV4-1 and TRBJ2-1; 8 nucleotides line up with TRBD2. V was pared by 4 bases and J by 7 bases, with 15 bases of the junction left unmatched. In germline, CDR1 is MGHRA, CDR2 YSYEKL. CDR3 length: 17 amino acids. CDR3 nucleotide sequence: TGCGCCAGCAGCCCCGAACGGGAAGCGGGGGCCGGGAATGAGCAGTTCTTC. Amino acids: CASSPEREAGAGNEQFF.

This chain connects TRBV5-4 to TRBJ2-1, with D perhaps TRBD1 (5 bases). The V end was cut by 4 bases, the J end by 2 bases, with 13 bases between. Germline-derived CDR1 and CDR2 are SGHNT and YYREEE (reference sequence). This CDR3 comprises 15 residues. The CDR3 sequence: CASSQWGSAYNEQFF. In nucleotides, the CDR3 is TGTGCCAGCAGCCAGTGGGGCTCCGCCTACAATGAGCAGTTCTTC.

The rearrangement uses TRBV5-1 and TRBJ2-7; the D call may be TRBD1 or TRBD2 (5 bases each). Per germline, CDR1 SGHRS and CDR2 YFSETQ. The V end lost 3 bases, the J end lost 2 bases, and 12 bases lay between the germline ends. The CDR3 totals 14 residues. CDR3 sequence: CASSSGTNTYEQYF. DNA for the CDR3: TGCGCCAGCAGCTCCGGGACGAATACCTACGAGCAGTACTTC.

The V and J genes are TRBV19 and TRBJ2-1; no definite D call. This CDR3 is built from 13 residues. Looked up from germline, CDR1 is LNHDA and CDR2 is SQIVND (reference sequence). Deletions cut 6 bases from V and 5 bases from J, with 11 bases between. In DNA, the CDR3 is TGTGCCAGTAGCCCGGGCGCCAACAATGAGCAGTTCTTC. Its translation is CASSPGANNEQFF.

The chain joins TRBV15 to TRBJ2-7; TRBD2 matches 12 bases. This CDR3 has 16 residues. Losses at the gene ends were 8 bases for V and 0 bases for J; bases not matched to a gene: 8. The V gene's germline CDR1 is LNHNV and CDR2 YYDKDF (reference sequence). CDR3 residues: CATGEGTSGLSYEQYF. The CDR3, as DNA: TGTGCCACCGGGGAAGGGACTAGCGGGCTCTCCTACGAGCAGTACTTC.

The CDR3 loop reads CASSLESLEREGNEQFF. For the CDR3, the DNA is TGTGCCAGCAGCTTAGAAAGTCTCGAGCGGGAGGGCAATGAGCAGTTCTTC. The J gene is TRBJ2-1, the V gene TRBV7-9, with 10 nucleotides matching TRBD2. The germline V gene encodes CDR1 SEHNR and CDR2 FQNEAQ (reference sequence). V was pared by 1 base and J by 6 bases, with 9 bases of the junction left unmatched. CDR3 size: 17 residues. Combining the CDR3 with reference TRBV7-9 and TRBJ2-1 gives the whole variable domain DTGVSQNPRHKITKRGQNVTFRCDPISEHNRLYWYRQTLGQGPEFLTYFQNEAQLEKSRLLSDRFSAERPKGSFSTLEIQRTEQGDSAMYLCASSLESLEREGNEQFFGPGTRLTVL.

This clone occurred a few times. The V call is TRBV9, the J call TRBJ1-2, with 7 nucleotides matching TRBD1. CDR3 size: 15 residues. V lost 1 base, J lost 1 base, and 4 bases stayed unmatched. CDR1 and CDR2 from the germline V gene are SGDLS and YYNGEE. CDR3 sequence: CASSVRQGDNYGYTF. CDR3 nucleotide sequence: TGTGCCAGCAGCGTAAGGCAGGGGGATAACTATGGCTACACCTTC.

V and J are TRBV7-9 and TRBJ1-4, with D hard to call. V lost 4 bases, J lost 2 bases, and 11 bases lay in between. The CDR3 runs 15 residues. CDR1 is SEHNR, CDR2 FQNEAQ, per germline (reference sequence). Here the CDR3 reads CASSSLLGTNEKLFF. DNA for the CDR3: TGTGCCAGCAGCTCCTTGCTGGGGACTAATGAAAAACTGTTTTTT. The entire variable domain, with the rest obtained from reference TRBV7-9 and TRBJ1-4, is as follows: DTGVSQNPRHKITKRGQNVTFRCDPISEHNRLYWYRQTLGQGPEFLTYFQNEAQLEKSRLLSDRFSAERPKGSFSTLEIQRTEQGDSAMYLCASSSLLGTNEKLFFGSGTQLSVL.

The V gene is TRBV4-1, the J gene TRBJ2-7; 8 nucleotides match TRBD2. After removal of 0 bases from V and 5 bases from J, the junction contained 9 bases not matched to a gene. The CDR3 loop spans 16 amino acids. CDR1 and CDR2 (germline): MGHRA, YSYEKL. The CDR3 nucleotides read TGCGCCAGCAGCCAAGATGGTACAGCGGGAGTCAACGAGCAGTACTTC. As protein: CASSQDGTAGVNEQYF.

The V gene is TRBV29-1, the J gene TRBJ2-7; 10 bases fit TRBD2. This CDR3 has 13 amino acids. The V gene's germline CDR1 is SQVTM and CDR2 ANQGSEA. V lost 6 bases to trimming and J lost 3 bases; unmatched junction nucleotides: 5. CDR3 coding DNA: TGCAGCGTCCTACTAGCGGGGTACTACGAGCAGTACTTC. This translates into CSVLLAGYYEQYF.

The genes are TRBV4-1 and TRBJ1-2; 7 bases map to TRBD1. CDR1 is MGHRA, CDR2 YSYEKL, per germline. CDR3 length equals 16 residues. The V segment lost 0 bases and the J segment 7 bases; nucleotides outside the gene matches: 11. In DNA, the CDR3 is TGCGCCAGCAGCCAAGATGGCGGAGGGGGCTTGGGTGGCTACACCTTC. It yields the protein CASSQDGGGGLGGYTF.

This chain links TRBV4-1 with TRBJ1-5; maybe TRBD1 (5 bases). Germline V CDR1 and CDR2: MGHRA, YSYEKL. CDR3 length equals 17 residues. V was trimmed by 4 bases and J by 6 bases, leaving 22 bases between them. The CDR3 loop reads CASSLGWGSEGGQPQHF. The CDR3 nucleotides are TGCGCCAGCAGCCTCGGATGGGGGAGCGAGGGTGGTCAGCCCCAGCATTTT.

The J gene is TRBJ2-1, the V gene TRBV28, with a possible D match to TRBD1 (6 bases). This CDR3 is built from 14 residues. The germline V and J ends were trimmed by 3 bases and 2 bases, with 8 bases remaining between them. Germline CDR1 and CDR2: MDHEN and SYDVKM. CDR3 loop: CASSFRTAYNEQFF. In DNA form, the CDR3 reads TGTGCCAGCAGTTTCCGGACAGCCTACAATGAGCAGTTCTTC.

The V and J genes are TRBV9 and TRBJ1-1, with 7 bases aligning to TRBD1. CDR3 length: 15 amino acids. V gave up 4 bases and J gave up 3 bases; unmatched junction bases: 9. Germline CDR1 SGDLS, CDR2 YYNGEE. The CDR3 DNA reads TGTGCCAGCAGCACTTTGACAGGGTGGGACACTGAAGCTTTCTTT. Protein sequence: CASSTLTGWDTEAFF.

The chain couples TRBV6-1 to TRBJ2-7, with D perhaps TRBD1 or TRBD2 (5 bases each). Germline-derived CDR1 and CDR2 are MNHNS and SASEGT. V lost 11 bases, J lost 5 bases, and 16 bases lay in between. The length of the CDR3 is 12 residues. The CDR3 is CALEGFGHEQYF. For the CDR3, the DNA is TGTGCCTTAGAGGGGTTTGGGCACGAGCAGTACTTC.

V is TRBV11-2 and J is TRBJ2-7, with TRBD2 matching 10 bases. Germline CDR1 reads SGHAT; CDR2 reads FQNNGV. The CDR3 runs to 14 residues. Trimming cost V 5 bases and J 4 bases; bases outside gene matches: 5. The chain's CDR3 is CASSLGLARYEQYF. The CDR3 DNA reads TGTGCCAGCAGCCTGGGACTAGCGAGGTACGAGCAGTACTTC.

This clone occurred a few times. This chain joins TRBV4-1 and TRBJ1-3, with D maybe TRBD1 (6 bases). Germline V gene lookup returns CDR1 MGHRA and CDR2 YSYEKL. Trimming shortened V by 0 bases and J by 4 bases, and 13 bases separated the two germline ends. This CDR3 has 16 amino acids. The CDR3 is CASSQDPGARGNTIYF. The DNA for the CDR3 is TGCGCCAGCAGCCAAGATCCGGGGGCTAGAGGAAACACCATATATTTT.

The J gene is TRBJ2-1, the V gene TRBV11-2; TRBD2 matches 8 bases. There are 16 residues in the CDR3. The ends lost 7 bases at V and 2 bases at J; junction bases unmatched: 10. Per germline, CDR1 SGHAT and CDR2 FQNNGV. In DNA form, the CDR3 reads TGTGCCAGCACCCCCAGCGGGAGCTTCGCCTACAATGAGCAGTTCTTC. The encoded protein is CASTPSGSFAYNEQFF.